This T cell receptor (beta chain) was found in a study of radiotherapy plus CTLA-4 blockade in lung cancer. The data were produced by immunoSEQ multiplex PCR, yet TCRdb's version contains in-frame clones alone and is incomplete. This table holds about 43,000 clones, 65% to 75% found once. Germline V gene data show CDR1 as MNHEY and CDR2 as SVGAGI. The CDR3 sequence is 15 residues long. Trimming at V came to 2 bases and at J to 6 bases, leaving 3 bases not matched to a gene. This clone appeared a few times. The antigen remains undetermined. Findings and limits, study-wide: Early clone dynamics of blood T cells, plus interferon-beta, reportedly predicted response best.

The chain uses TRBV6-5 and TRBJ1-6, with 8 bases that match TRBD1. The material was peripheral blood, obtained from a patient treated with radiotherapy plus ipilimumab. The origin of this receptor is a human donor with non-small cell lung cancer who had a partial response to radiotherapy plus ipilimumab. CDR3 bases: TGTGCCAGCAGTTACCAGGGGGCGAGTAATTCACCCCTCCACTTT. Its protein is CASSYQGASNSPLHF.